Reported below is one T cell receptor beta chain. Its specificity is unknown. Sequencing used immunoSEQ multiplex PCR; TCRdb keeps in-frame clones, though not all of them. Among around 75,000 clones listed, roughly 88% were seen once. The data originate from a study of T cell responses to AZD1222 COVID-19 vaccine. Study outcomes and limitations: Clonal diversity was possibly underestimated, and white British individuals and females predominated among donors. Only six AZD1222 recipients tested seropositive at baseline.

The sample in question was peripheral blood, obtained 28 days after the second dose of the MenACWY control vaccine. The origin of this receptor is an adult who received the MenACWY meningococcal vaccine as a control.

CDR3 region: CASSSSLPGLAGTGELFF. The CDR3 bases are TGTGCCAGCAGCTCCTCCTTACCGGGACTAGCGGGGACCGGGGAGCTGTTTTTT. V usage is TRBV11-2 and J usage is TRBJ2-2; 13 bases are shared with TRBD2. This CDR3 is 18 amino acids long. Unmatched junction bases numbered 10, after V lost 4 bases and J lost 5 bases. Per germline, CDR1 SGHAT and CDR2 FQNNGV.